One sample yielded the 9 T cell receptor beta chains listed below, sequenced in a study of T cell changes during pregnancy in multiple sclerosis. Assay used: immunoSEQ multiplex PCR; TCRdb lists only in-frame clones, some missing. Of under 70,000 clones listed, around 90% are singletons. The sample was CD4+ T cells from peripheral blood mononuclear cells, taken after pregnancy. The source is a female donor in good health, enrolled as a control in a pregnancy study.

The chain's CDR3 is CASSMGLPDWEQYF. The CDR3, as DNA: TGTGCCAGCAGCATGGGACTCCCGGATTGGGAGCAGTATTTT. The chain combines TRBV7-9 with TRBJ2-3; the D gene is possibly TRBD2 (6 bases). Trimming took off 5 bases at V and 11 bases at J, with 20 bases between the two ends. CDR1 is SEHNR and CDR2 is FQNEAQ in the germline V gene (reference sequence). This CDR3 has 14 amino acids. Based on the CDR3 plus reference TRBV7-9 and TRBJ2-3, the full variable domain is DTGVSQNPRHKITKRGQNVTFRCDPISEHNRLYWYRQTLGQGPEFLTYFQNEAQLEKSRLLSDRFSAERPKGSFSTLEIQRTEQGDSAMYLCASSMGLPDWEQYFGPGTRLTVL.

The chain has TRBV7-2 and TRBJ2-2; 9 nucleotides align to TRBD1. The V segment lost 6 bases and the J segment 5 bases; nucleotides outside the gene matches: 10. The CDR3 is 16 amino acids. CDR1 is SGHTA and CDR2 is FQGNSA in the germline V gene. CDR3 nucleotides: TGTGCCAGCAGGGGGCTGGGACAGGGCAGTACCGGGGAGCTGTTTTTT. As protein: CASRGLGQGSTGELFF. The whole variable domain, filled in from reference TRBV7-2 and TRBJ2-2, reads GAGVSQSPSNKVTEKGKDVELRCDPISGHTALYWYRQSLGQGLEFLIYFQGNSAPDKSGLPSDRFSAERTGGSVSTLTIQRTQQEDSAVYLCASRGLGQGSTGELFFGEGSRLTVL.

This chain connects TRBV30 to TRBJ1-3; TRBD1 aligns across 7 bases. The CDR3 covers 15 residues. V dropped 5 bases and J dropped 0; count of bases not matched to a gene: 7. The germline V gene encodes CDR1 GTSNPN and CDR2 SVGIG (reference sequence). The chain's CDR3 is CAWHTGDSSGNTIYF. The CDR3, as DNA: TGTGCCTGGCACACAGGGGACTCCTCTGGAAACACCATATATTTT.

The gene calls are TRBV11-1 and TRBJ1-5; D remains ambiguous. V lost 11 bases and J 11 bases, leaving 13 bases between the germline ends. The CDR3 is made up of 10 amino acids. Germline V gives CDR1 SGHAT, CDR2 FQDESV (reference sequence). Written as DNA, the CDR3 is TGTGCCGTCAACCCCGAGTCCCAGCATTTT. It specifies CAVNPESQHF.

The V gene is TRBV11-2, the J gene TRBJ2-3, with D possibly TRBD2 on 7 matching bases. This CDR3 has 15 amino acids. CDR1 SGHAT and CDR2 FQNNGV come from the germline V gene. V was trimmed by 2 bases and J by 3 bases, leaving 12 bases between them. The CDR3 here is CASSLRGAQTDTQYF. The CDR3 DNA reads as TGTGCCAGCAGCTTACGGGGGGCGCAAACAGATACGCAGTATTTT.

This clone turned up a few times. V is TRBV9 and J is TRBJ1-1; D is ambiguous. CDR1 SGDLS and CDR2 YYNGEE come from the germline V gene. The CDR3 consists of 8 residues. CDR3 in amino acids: CPTPEAFF. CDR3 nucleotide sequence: TGTCCTACCCCTGAAGCTTTCTTT.

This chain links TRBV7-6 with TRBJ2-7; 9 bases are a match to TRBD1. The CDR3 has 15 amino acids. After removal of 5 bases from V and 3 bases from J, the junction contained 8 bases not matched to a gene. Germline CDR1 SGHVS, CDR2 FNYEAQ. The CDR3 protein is CASSRDRDRVYEQYF. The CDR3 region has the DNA TGTGCCAGCAGCAGAGACCGGGACAGGGTCTACGAGCAGTACTTC.

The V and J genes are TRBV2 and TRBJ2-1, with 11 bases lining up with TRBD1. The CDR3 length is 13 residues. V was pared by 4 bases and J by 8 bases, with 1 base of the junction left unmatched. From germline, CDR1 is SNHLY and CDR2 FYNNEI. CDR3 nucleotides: TGTGCCAGCAGTGGGACAGGGGGCTATGAGCAGTTCTTC. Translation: CASSGTGGYEQFF.

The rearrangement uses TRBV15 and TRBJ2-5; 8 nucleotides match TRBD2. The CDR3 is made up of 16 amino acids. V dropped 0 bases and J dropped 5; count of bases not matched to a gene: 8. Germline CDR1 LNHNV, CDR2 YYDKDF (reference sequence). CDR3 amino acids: CATSREGTRIVETQYF. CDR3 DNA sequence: TGTGCCACCAGCAGAGAAGGGACTAGGATTGTGGAGACCCAGTACTTC.